This TCR beta chain originates from a study of T cell responses to AZD1222 COVID-19 vaccine. Germline loops: CDR1 SGHTA, CDR2 FQGNSA. This CDR3 has 14 amino acids. With 2 bases removed from V and 7 bases from J, the gap between germline ends came to 11 bases. The method was immunoSEQ multiplex PCR; TCRdb's version includes in-frame clones alone and lacks a portion of them. The data show 110,000 or so clones, around 89% seen once. The sequenced sample was peripheral blood, obtained 28 days after the second AZD1222 dose. The chain joins TRBV7-2 to TRBJ1-4; possibly TRBD1 for D (6 bases). This TCR derives from an adult who received the AZD1222 COVID-19 vaccine. In DNA form, the CDR3 reads TGTGCCAGCAGCTTACGGGGGGCAAGTGAAAAACTGTTTTTT. Encoded protein: CASSLRGASEKLFF. Looking up the rest from reference TRBV7-2 and TRBJ1-4 gives the full variable domain: GAGVSQSPSNKVTEKGKDVELRCDPISGHTALYWYRQSLGQGLEFLIYFQGNSAPDKSGLPSDRFSAERTGGSVSTLTIQRTQQEDSAVYLCASSLRGASEKLFFGSGTQLSVL.